Listed below are T cell receptor beta chains from one sample, sequenced in a study of blood T cell repertoires in COVID-19. Profiling relied on immunoSEQ multiplex PCR, and the TCRdb table lists in-frame clones only, not all of them. Among approximately 230,000 clones listed, around 89% were seen once. Sequenced material: PBMCs or T cells enriched from blood (not recorded which). These receptors were obtained from a woman aged 25-40 years who had recovered from COVID-19. Each CDR3 is given with its conserved first and last residue. D genes are given only for firm matches.

CDR3 | J | D | V
CASSVSRTANYGYTF | TRBJ1-2 | . | TRBV2
CASSPSGVGAFF | TRBJ1-1 | . | TRBV7-9
CASSLSGTGNTEAFF | TRBJ1-1 | TRBD1 | TRBV5-1
CSVDGGSYEQYF | TRBJ2-7 | . | TRBV29-1
CASSQVWGATNEKLFF | TRBJ1-4 | . | TRBV4-1
CASSLVVTEAFF | TRBJ1-1 | . | TRBV5-6
CASSLGQVNTEAFF | TRBJ1-1 | . | TRBV6-2/TRBV6-3
CASSPRSGTGNPNEQFF | TRBJ2-1 | TRBD1 | TRBV7-2
CASSIGLLGENTEAFF | TRBJ1-1 | . | TRBV5-1
CASRERGGHSPLHF | TRBJ1-6 | . | TRBV4-3
CASSYGSGELFF | TRBJ2-2 | . | TRBV6-2/TRBV6-3
CASSQSGQADYTF | TRBJ1-2 | TRBD1 | TRBV6-2/TRBV6-3
CSVEEREGQPQHF | TRBJ1-5 | . | TRBV29-1
CASSFLAGTDTQYF | TRBJ2-3 | TRBD2 | TRBV28